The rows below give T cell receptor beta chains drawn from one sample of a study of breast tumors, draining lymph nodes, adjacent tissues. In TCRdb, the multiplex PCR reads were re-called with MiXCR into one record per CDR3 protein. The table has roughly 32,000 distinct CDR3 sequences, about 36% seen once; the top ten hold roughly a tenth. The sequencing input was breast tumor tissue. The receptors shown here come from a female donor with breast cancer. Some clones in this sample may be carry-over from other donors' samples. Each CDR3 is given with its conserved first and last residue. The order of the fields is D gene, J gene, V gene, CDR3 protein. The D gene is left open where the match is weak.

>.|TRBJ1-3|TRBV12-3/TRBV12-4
CASSLVAAGNTIYF
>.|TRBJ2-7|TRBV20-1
CSASYEQYF
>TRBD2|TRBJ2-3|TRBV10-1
CASSEGTSGGSDTQYF
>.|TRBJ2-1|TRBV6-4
CASSPTRDGHNEQFF
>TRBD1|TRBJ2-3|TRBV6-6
CATGDRGGGSGRTDTQYF
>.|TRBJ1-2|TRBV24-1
CATSDSRLGGYGYTF
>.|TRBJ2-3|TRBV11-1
CASRRGDSTDTQYF
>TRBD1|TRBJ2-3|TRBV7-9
CASSLGDRGSDTQYF
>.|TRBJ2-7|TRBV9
CASSGQESYEQYF
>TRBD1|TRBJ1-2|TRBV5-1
CASSSQGAANYGYTF
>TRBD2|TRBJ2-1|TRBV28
CASSLPASGSYNEQFF
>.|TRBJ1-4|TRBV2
CASSAKSHMREKLFF
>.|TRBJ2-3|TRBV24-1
CATSDRLVGALDTQYF
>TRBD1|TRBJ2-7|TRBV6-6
CASRRTGIGYEQYF
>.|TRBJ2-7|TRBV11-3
CASSLVSRPAPEQYF
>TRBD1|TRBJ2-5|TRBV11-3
CASSAQTGAGETQYF
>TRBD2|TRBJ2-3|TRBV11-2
CASSLQTSGRTDTQYF
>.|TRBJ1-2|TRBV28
CASKGETAYGYTF
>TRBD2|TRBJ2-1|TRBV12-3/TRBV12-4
CASRMTGAGGRDEQFF
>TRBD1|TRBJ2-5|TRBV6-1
CASSDWDRVITETQYF
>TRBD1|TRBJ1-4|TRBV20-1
CSARLRQGRDKLFF
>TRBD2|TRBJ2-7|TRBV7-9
CASSPRVAGGEQYF
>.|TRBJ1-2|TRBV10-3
CAISEGNYGYTF
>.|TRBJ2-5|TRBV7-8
CASSFSGLSPPNYF
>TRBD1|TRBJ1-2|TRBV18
CASSPTGHGGYTF
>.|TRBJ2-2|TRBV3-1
CASSRRGRNTGELFF
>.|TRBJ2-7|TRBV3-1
CASSQAYGTYEQYF
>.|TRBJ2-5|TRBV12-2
CASRLANRPKGAVETQYF
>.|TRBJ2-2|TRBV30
CAWRGTRNTGELFF
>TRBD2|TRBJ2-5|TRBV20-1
CSADGFSGTSTGETQYF
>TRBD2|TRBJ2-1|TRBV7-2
CASSLGGGRAWDEQFF
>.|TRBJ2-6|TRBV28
CAIRKGGSSGANVLTF
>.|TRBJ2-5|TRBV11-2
CASSFVGKETQYF
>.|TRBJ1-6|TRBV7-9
CASSLAGDPSPLHF
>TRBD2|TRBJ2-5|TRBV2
CASSELAGETQYF
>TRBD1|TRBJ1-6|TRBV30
CAWSLTGNNSPLHF
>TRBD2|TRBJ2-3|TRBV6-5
CASSYEPLAGDTDTQYF
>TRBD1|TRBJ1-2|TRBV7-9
CASSQGAQNYGYTF
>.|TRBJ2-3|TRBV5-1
CASSLGYGGTDTQYF
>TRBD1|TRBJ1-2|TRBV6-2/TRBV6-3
CASSYPLGTGNGYTF
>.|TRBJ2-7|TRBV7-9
CASSSQGYEQYF